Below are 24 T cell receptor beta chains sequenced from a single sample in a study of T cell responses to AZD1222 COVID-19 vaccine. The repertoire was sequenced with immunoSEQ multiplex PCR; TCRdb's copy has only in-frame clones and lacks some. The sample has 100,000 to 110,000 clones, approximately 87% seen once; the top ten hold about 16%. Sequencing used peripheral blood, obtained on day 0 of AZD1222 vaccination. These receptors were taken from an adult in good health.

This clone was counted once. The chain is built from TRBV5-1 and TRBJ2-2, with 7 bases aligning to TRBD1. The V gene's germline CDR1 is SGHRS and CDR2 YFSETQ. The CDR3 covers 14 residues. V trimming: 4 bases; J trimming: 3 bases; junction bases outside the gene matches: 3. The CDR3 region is CASSKGQYTGELFF. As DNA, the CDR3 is TGCGCCAGCAGCAAGGGACAGTACACCGGGGAGCTGTTTTTT.

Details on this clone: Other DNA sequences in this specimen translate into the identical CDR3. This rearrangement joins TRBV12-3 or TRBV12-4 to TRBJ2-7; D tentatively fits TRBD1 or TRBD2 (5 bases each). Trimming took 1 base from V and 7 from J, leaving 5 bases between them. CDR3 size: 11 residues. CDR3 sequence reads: CASSLGGEQYF. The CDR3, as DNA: TGTGCCAGCAGTTTAGGGGGGGAGCAGTACTTC.

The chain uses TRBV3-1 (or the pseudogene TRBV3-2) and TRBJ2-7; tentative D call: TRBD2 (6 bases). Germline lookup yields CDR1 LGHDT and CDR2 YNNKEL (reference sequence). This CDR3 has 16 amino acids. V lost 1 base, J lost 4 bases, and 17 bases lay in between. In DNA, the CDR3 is TGTGCCAGCAGCCAAGTGGTCGCTAGCGTGAGGTACGAGCAGTACTTC. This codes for CASSQVVASVRYEQYF.

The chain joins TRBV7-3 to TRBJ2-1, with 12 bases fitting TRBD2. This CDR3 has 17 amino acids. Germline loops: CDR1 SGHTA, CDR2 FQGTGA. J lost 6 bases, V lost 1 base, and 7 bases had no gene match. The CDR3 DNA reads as TGTGCCAGCAGCTTAATGGCTAGCGGGAGGGTGGGCAATGAGCAGTTCTTC. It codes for CASSLMASGRVGNEQFF.

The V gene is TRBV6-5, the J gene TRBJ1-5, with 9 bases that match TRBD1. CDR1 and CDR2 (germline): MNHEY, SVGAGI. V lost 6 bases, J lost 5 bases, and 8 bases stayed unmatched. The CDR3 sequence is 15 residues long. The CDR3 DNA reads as TGTGCCAGCAGGACGGAAACAGGGGGCCATCAGCCCCAGCATTTT. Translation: CASRTETGGHQPQHF.

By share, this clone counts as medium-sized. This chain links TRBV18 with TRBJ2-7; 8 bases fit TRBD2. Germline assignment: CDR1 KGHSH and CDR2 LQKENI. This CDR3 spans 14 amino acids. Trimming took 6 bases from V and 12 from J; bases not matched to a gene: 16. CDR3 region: CASSLPGSGEPRYF. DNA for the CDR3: TGTGCCAGCTCCCTACCGGGTAGCGGGGAACCTCGGTACTTC.

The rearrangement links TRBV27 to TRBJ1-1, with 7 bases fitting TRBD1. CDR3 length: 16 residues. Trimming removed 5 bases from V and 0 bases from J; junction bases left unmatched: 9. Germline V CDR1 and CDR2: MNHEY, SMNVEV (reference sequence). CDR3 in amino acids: CASSRQPGQMNTEAFF. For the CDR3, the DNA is TGTGCCAGCAGTCGTCAACCGGGACAGATGAACACTGAAGCTTTCTTT.

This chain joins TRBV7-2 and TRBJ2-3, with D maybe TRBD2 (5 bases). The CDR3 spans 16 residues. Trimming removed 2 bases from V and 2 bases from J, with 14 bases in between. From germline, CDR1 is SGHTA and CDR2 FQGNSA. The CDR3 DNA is TGTGCCAGCAGCTTACCCCCCCGGGGAAACACAGATACGCAGTATTTT. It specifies CASSLPPRGNTDTQYF.

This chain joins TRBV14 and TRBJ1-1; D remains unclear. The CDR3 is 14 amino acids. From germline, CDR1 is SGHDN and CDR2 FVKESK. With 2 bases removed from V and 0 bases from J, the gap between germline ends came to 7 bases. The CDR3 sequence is CASSQYGVNTEAFF. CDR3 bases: TGTGCCAGCAGCCAATACGGCGTGAACACTGAAGCTTTCTTT. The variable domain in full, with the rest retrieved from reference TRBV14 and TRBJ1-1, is EAGVTQFPSHSVIEKGQTVTLRCDPISGHDNLYWYRRVMGKEIKFLLHFVKESKQDESGMPNNRFLAERTGGTYSTLKVQPAELEDSGVYFCASSQYGVNTEAFFGQGTRLTVV.

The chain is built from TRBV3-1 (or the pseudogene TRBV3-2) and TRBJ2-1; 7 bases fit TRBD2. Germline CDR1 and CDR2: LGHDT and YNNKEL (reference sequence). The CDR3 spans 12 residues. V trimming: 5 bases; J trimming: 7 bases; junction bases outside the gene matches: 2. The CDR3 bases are TGTGCCAGCAGCTGGGGGGGGAATGAGCAGTTCTTC. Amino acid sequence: CASSWGGNEQFF.

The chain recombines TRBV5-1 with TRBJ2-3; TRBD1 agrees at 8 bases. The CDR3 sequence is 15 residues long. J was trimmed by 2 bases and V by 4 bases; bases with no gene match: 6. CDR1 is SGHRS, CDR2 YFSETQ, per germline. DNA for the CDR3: TGCGCCAGCAGCAACGACAGGGGAAACACAGATACGCAGTATTTT. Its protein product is CASSNDRGNTDTQYF.

CDR3 loop: CATSRPGRTF. Written as DNA, the CDR3 is TGTGCCACCAGTAGGCCTGGTAGGACCTTC. The chain has TRBV24-1 and TRBJ1-2; D remains ambiguous. Per the germline V gene, CDR1 is KGHDR and CDR2 is SFDVKD. Trimming took off 6 bases at V and 14 bases at J, with 12 bases between the two ends. The CDR3 is 10 amino acids.

This CDR3 reads CASSPRGGTGNEKLFF. CDR3 coding DNA: TGCGCCAGCAGCCCCAGGGGAGGGACTGGTAATGAAAAACTGTTTTTT. The V gene is TRBV5-1, the J gene TRBJ1-4, with D maybe TRBD1 (6 bases). CDR3 length: 16 amino acids. Between the trimmed V and J ends, which lost 4 bases and 4 bases, there was a span of 17 bases. Per germline, CDR1 SGHRS and CDR2 YFSETQ.

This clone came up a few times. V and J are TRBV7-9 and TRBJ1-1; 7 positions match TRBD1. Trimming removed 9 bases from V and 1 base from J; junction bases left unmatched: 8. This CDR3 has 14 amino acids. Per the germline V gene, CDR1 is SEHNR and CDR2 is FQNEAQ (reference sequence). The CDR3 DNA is TGTGCCAGTCACGGAGGGACAGAGAACACTGAAGCTTTCTTT. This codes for CASHGGTENTEAFF.

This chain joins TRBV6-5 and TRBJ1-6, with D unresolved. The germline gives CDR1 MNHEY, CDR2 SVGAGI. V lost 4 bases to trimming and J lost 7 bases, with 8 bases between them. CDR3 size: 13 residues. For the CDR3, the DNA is TGTGCCAGCAGTTCATCAGCGAATTCACCCCTCCACTTT. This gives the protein CASSSSANSPLHF.

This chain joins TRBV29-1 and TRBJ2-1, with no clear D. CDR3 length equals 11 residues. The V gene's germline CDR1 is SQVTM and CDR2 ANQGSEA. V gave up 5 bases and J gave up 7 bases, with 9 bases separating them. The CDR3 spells CSVPPSNEQFF. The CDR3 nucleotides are TGCAGCGTTCCCCCCAGTAATGAGCAGTTCTTC.

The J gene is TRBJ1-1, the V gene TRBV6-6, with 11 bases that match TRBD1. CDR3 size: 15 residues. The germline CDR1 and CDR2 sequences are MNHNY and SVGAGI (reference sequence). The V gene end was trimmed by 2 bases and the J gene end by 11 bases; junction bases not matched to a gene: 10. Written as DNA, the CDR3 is TGTGCCAGCAGTTACCGGGGACAGGGGGTAGCAGAGGCTTTCTTT. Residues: CASSYRGQGVAEAFF.

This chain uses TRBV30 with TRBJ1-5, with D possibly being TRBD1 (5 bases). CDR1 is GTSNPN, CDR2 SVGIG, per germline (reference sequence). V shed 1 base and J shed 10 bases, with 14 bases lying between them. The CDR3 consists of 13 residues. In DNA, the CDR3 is TGTGCCTGGAGTGACGAGGGGACCGGTCCCCAGCATTTT. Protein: CAWSDEGTGPQHF.

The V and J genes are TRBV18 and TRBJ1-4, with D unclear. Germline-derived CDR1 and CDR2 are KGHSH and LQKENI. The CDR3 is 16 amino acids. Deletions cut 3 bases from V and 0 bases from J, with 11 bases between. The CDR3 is CASSPEARATNEKLFF. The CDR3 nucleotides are TGTGCCAGCTCACCTGAGGCGCGGGCAACTAATGAAAAACTGTTTTTT.

The CDR3 region is CASTRWLDTFSKNIQYF. CDR3 coding DNA: TGTGCCAGCACTAGGTGGCTAGACACTTTCTCAAAAAACATTCAGTACTTC. The rearrangement links TRBV5-6 to TRBJ2-4; D unresolved. Germline CDR1 SGHDT, CDR2 YYEEEE. The CDR3 has 17 amino acids. V was shortened by 6 bases and J by 4 bases, with 23 bases between the two germline ends.

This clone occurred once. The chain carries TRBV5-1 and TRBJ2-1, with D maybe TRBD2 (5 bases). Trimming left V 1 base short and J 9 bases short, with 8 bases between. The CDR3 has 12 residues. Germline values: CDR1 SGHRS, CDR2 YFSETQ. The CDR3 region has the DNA TGCGCCAGCAGCTTGATGGAGGTTGAGCAGTTCTTC. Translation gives CASSLMEVEQFF. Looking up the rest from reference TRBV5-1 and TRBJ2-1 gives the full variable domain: KAGVTQTPRYLIKTRGQQVTLSCSPISGHRSVSWYQQTPGQGLQFLFEYFSETQRNKGNFPGRFSGRQFSNSRSEMNVSTLELGDSALYLCASSLMEVEQFFGPGTRLTVL.

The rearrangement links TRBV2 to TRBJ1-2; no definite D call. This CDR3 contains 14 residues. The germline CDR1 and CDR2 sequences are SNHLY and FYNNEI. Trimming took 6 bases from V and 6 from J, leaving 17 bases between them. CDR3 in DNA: TGTGCCAGCAGGGCCCAAACACATATTCATGGCTACACCTTC. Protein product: CASRAQTHIHGYTF.

The CDR3 loop reads CASSFQDNQPQHF. As DNA, the CDR3 is TGTGCCAGCAGTTTTCAGGATAATCAGCCCCAGCATTTT. The chain recombines TRBV12-3 or TRBV12-4 with TRBJ1-5; D not resolved. Between the trimmed V and J ends, which lost 3 bases and 4 bases, there was a span of 7 bases. The CDR3 totals 13 residues.

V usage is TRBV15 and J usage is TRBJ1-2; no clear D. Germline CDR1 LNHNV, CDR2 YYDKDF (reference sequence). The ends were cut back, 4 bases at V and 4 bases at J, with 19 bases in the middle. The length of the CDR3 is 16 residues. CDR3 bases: TGTGCCACCAGCATGGACCGGGCCATAGGAGTCTATGGCTACACCTTC. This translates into CATSMDRAIGVYGYTF.